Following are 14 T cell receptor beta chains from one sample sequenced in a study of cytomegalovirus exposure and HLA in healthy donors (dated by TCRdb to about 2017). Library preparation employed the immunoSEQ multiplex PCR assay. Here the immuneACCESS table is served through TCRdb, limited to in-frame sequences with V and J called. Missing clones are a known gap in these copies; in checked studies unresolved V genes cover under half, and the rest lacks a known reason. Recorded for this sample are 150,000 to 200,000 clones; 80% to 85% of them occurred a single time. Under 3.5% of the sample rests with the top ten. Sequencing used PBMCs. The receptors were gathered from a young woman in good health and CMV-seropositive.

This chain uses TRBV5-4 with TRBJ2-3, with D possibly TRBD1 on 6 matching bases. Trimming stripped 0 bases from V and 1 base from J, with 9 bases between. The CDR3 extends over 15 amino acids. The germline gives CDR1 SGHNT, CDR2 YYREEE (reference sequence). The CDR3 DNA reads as TGTGCCAGCAGCTTGGAGGCAGGGGGCACAGATACGCAGTATTTT. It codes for CASSLEAGGTDTQYF.

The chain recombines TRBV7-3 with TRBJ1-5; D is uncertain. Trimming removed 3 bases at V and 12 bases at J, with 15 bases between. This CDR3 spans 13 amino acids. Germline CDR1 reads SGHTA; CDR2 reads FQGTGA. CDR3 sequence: CASSLAGVHIQHF. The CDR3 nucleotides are TGTGCCAGCAGCTTGGCCGGGGTTCATATCCAGCATTTT.

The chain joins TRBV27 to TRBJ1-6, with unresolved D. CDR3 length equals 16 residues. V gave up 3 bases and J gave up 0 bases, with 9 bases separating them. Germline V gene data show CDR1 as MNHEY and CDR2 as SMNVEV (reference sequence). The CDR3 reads CASSFQSNSYNSPLHF. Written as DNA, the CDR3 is TGTGCCAGCAGTTTCCAGTCGAACTCCTATAATTCACCCCTCCACTTT.

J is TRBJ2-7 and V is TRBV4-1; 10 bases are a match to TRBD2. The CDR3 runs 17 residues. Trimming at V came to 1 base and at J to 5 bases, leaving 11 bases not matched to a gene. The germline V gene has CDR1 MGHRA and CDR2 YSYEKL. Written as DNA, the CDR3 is TGCGCCAGCAGCCAAGGACGGTCGAGCGGGGGGGGCAACGAGCAGTACTTC. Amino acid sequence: CASSQGRSSGGGNEQYF.

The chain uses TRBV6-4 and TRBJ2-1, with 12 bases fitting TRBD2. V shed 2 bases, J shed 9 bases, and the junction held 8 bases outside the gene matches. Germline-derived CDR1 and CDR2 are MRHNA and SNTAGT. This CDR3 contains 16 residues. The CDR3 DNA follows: TGTGCCAGCAGTGACCCAACTAGCGGGGGGCCTCTTGAGCAGTTCTTC. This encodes CASSDPTSGGPLEQFF.

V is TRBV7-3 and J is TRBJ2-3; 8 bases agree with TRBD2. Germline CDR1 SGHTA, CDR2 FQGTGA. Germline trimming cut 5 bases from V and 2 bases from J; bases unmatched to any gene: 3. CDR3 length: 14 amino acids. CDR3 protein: CASSRGGNTDTQYF. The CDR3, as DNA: TGTGCCAGCAGCCGCGGGGGGAACACAGATACGCAGTATTTT.

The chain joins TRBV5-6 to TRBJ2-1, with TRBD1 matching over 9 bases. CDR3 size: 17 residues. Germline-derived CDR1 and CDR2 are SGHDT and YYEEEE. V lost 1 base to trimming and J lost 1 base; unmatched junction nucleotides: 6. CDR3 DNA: TGTGCCAGCAGCTTGAGGGGACAGGGTTTTTCCTACAATGAGCAGTTCTTC. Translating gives CASSLRGQGFSYNEQFF.

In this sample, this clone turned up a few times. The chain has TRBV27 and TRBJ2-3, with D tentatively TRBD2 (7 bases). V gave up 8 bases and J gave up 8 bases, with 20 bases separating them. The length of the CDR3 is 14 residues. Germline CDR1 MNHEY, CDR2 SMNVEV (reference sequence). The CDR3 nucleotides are TGTGCCAGCGCGCGGGGGCGCTCCGGGGGTACGCAGTATTTT. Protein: CASARGRSGGTQYF.

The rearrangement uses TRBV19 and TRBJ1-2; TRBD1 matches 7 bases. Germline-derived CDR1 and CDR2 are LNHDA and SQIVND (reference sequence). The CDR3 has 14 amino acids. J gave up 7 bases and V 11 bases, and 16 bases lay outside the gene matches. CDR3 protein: CAWFLGRGFRGYTF. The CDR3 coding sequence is TGTGCCTGGTTTCTGGGCAGGGGGTTCCGTGGCTACACCTTC.

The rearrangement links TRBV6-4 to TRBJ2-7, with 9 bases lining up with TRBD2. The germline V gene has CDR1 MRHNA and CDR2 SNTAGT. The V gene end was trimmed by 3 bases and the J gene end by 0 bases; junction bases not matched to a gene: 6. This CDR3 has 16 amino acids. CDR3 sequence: CASSERRGGSSYEQYF. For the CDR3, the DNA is TGTGCCAGCAGTGAGAGGCGGGGGGGGAGCTCCTACGAGCAGTACTTC.

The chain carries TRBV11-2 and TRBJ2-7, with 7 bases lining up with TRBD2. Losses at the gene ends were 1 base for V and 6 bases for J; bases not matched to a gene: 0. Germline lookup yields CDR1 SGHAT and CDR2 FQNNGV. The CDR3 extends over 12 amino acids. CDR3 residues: CASSLGGSEQYF. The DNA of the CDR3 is TGTGCCAGCAGCTTAGGCGGGAGCGAGCAGTACTTC.

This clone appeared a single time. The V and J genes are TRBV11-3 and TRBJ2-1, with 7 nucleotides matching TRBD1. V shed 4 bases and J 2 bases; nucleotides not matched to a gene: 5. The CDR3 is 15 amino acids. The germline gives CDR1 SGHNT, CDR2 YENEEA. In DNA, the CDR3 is TGTGCCAGCAGCTCACAGGGGACCCCCTACAATGAGCAGTTCTTC. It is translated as CASSSQGTPYNEQFF.

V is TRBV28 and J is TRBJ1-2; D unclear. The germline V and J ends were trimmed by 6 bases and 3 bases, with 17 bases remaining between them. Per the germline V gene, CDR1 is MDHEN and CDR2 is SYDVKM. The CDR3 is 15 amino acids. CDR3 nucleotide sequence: TGTGCCAGCAGAATAAGACAAGATGCCTACTATGGCTACACCTTC. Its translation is CASRIRQDAYYGYTF.

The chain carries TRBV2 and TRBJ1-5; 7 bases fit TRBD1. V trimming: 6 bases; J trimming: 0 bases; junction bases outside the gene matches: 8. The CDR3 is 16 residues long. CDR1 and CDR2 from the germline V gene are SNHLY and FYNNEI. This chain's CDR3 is CASRSRTGVSNQPQHF. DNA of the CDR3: TGTGCCAGCAGATCGAGGACAGGAGTTAGCAATCAGCCCCAGCATTTT.